This TCR beta chain was obtained from a study of TIL therapy for anti-PD-1-resistant metastatic lung cancer. Study-wide background: Tumor harvest preceded PD-1/PD-L1 blockade, followed by nivolumab treatment. Median tumor PD-L1 proportion score was about 6.6%.

The immunoSEQ assay was v3. Some clones are missing from TCRdb's copy, which holds only in-frame ones; the method was immunoSEQ multiplex PCR. The table lists approximately 16,000 clones, over 65% of them singletons, with 35% to 45% in the top ten. The length of the CDR3 is 15 residues. V was shortened by 1 base and J by 1 base, with 7 bases between the two germline ends. Germline-derived CDR1 and CDR2 are SGHNT and YENEEA. Study-wide points: After infusion, TIL clonotypes partly replaced peripheral T cells and declined over months. Patients were highly selected, enriched for treatment-naive, never-smoker and oncogene-addicted cases.

As for time point: pre-treatment sample, taken before nivolumab and TIL therapy. Remarks on this clone: Its specificity is not known.

The specimen was blood, collected at baseline. The TCR sequence derives from a person aged 25-80 years with non-small cell lung cancer. The gene calls are TRBV11-3 and TRBJ2-2; D is ambiguous. The CDR3 region has the DNA TGTGCCAGCAGCTTAGGTGGGCAGAACACCGGGGAGCTGTTTTTT. Its protein is CASSLGGQNTGELFF.